The rows below give T cell receptor beta chains drawn from one sample of a study of T cells in Graves' hyperthyroidism and ophthalmopathy. Each CDR3 protein gets one entry after TCRdb re-called the multiplex PCR reads with MiXCR. The table has just under 750,000 distinct CDR3 sequences, around a third seen once. The specimen sequenced was blood. These receptors were taken from a woman in her 40s with Graves' hyperthyroidism. Each CDR3 is given with its conserved first and last residue. The order of the fields is D gene, J gene, V gene, clone size, CDR3 DNA, CDR3 protein. D genes are given only for firm matches. Rows may omit the clone size; those that give it use once, few, many or a size class.

. | TRBJ2-2 | TRBV7-9 | . | TGTGCCAGCCGAAGGACGGAAGATGCCACCGGGGAGCTGTTTTTT | CASRRTEDATGELFF
. | TRBJ2-7 | TRBV29-1 | . | TGTGCCTGGAGTGAAGAGGGTGGCTCCTACGAGCAGTACTTC | CAWSEEGGSYEQYF
. | TRBJ1-4 | TRBV20-1 | . | TGCAGTGCTAGAGCTACAGGTGCAACTAATGAAAAACTGTTTTTT | CSARATGATNEKLFF
. | TRBJ1-5 | TRBV19 | many | TGTGCCAGTAGGTCTAAGTATAGCAATCAGCCCCAGCATTTT | CASRSKYSNQPQHF
. | TRBJ2-7 | TRBV11-2 | once | TGTGCCGGACACAGTTACGAGCAGTACTTC | CAGHSYEQYF
TRBD1 | TRBJ1-3 | TRBV7-2 | . | TGTGCCAGCAGCTCATACAGGGGTGGAAACACCATATATTTT | CASSSYRGGNTIYF
. | TRBJ1-6 | TRBV12-3/TRBV12-4 | many | TGTGCCAGCAGCACCCGTTCCACGGCACCCCTCCACTTT | CASSTRSTAPLHF
. | TRBJ1-1 | TRBV7-2 | . | TGTGCCAGCAGCCTTTCACAGTCGAACACTGAAGCTTTCTTC | CASSLSQSNTEAFF
TRBD1 | TRBJ1-4 | TRBV25-1 | . | TGTGCCAGACCCAGCACCGGGACAGGGCATTGGACTAATGAAAAACTGTTTTTT | CARPSTGTGHWTNEKLFF
. | TRBJ2-7 | TRBV6-2/TRBV6-3 | few | TGTGCCGGGGCCTACGGGCCAGTCTACGAGCAGTACTTC | CAGAYGPVYEQYF
. | TRBJ1-5 | TRBV12-3/TRBV12-4 | . | TGTGCCAGCAGTACCGGGATAAGCGGGCAGCCCCAGCATTTT | CASSTGISGQPQHF
. | TRBJ2-2 | TRBV10-3 | . | TGTGCCATCAACAGGGAGGGGACCGGGGAGCCGTTTTTT | CAINREGTGEPFF
TRBD1 | TRBJ1-5 | TRBV19 | few | TGTGCCAGTAACATAGGGACAGGGGGCCAGCCCCAGCATTTT | CASNIGTGGQPQHF
TRBD2 | TRBJ2-6 | TRBV20-1 | many | TGCAGTGCTAGAGATCGAGCCGGGGGGTCTTCTGGGGCCAACGTCCTGACTTTC | CSARDRAGGSSGANVLTF
. | TRBJ1-5 | TRBV30 | few | TGTGCCTGGAGTACTTCTTCTGATCAGCCCCAGCATTTT | CAWSTSSDQPQHF